This TCR delta chain is from a study of gamma-delta T cells after stem cell transplantation. TCRdb re-analyzed the RT-PCR reads via CATT. The repertoire holds 1,200 to 1,500 delta-chain clones, with more than 2% as singletons. This CDR3 region has 17 residues. Germline-derived CDR1 and CDR2 are GEAIGNYY and EKD. V lost 3 bases and J lost 3; bases outside the gene matches: 11. To note about this clone: It differs at one base from a far larger clone, so likely a read error.

What was sequenced was gamma-delta T cells. The sequence was obtained from a human donor. It is not recorded whose cells these are; they may come from a transplant donor. The chain has TRDV2 and TRDJ1, with 11 bases identical to TRDD3. The DNA of the CDR3 is TGTGCCTGTGACGCTCTGGGGGATACAGGAGCCTCCGATAAACTCATCTTT. Translation gives CACDALGDTGASDKLIF.